This T cell receptor beta chain was sequenced in a study of graft-versus-host responses after intestinal transplantation. Study-level information: Every recipient had anti-thymocyte globulin induction and around 3 years of tacrolimus plus steroids.

Study outcomes and limitations: High graft-versus-host to host-versus-graft T cell clonal ratios marked allografts of patients with graft-donor macrochimerism. Recipient marrow contained GvH clones, some of which appeared first in ileum or blood.

Comment on this clone: Antigen unknown.

Sequencing used immunoSEQ multiplex PCR; TCRdb keeps in-frame clones, though not all of them. The sample includes approximately 88,000 clones, approximately 87% of them seen just once. This clonotype was sampled from a human donor who received an intestinal transplant. The sequenced sample was unstimulated CD4+ T cells sorted from spleen or lymph node cells, obtained before intestinal transplant.

DNA of the CDR3: TGTGCCAGCCAGTCGGAGAACTTAGCCAAAAACATTCAGTACTTC. Encoded protein: CASQSENLAKNIQYF. V gene TRBV2 combines with J gene TRBJ2-4; no definite D call. Germline V gene sequence: CDR1 SNHLY, CDR2 FYNNEI. The CDR3 contains 15 residues. Trimming took 8 bases from V and 0 from J, leaving 14 bases between them.